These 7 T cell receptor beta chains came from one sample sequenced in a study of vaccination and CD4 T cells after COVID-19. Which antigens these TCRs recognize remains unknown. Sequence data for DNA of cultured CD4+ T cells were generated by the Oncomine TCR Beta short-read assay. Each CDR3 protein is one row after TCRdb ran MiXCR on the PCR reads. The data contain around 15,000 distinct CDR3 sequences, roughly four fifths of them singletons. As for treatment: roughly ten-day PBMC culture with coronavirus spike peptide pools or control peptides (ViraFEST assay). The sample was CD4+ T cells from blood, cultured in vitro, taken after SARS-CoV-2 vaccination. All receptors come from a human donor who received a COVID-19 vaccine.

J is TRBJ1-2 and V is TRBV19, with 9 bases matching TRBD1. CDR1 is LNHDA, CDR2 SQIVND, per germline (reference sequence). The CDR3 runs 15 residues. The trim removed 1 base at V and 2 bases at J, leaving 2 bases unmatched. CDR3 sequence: CASSIGTGDNYGYTF. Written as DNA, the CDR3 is TGTGCCAGTAGTATAGGGACAGGGGACAACTATGGCTACACCTTC.

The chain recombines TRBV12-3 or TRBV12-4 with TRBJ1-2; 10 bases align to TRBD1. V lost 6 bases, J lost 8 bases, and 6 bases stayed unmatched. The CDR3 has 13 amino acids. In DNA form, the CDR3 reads TGTGCCAGCAGGACAGGGGGCTTCGGCGGCTACACCTTC. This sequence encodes CASRTGGFGGYTF.

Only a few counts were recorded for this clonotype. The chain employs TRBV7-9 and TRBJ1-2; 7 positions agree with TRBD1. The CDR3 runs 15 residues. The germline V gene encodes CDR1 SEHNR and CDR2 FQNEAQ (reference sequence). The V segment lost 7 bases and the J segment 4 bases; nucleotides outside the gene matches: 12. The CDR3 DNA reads TGTGCCAGCACCGAGGGGAGGGGGCGCACCTATGGCTACACCTTC. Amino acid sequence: CASTEGRGRTYGYTF.

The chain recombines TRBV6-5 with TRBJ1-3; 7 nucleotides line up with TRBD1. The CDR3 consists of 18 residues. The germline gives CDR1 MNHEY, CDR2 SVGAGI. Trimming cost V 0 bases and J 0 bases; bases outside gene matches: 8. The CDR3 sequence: CASSYSSTGASSGNTIYF. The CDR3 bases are TGTGCCAGCAGTTACTCGTCAACAGGGGCCTCCTCTGGAAACACCATATATTTT.

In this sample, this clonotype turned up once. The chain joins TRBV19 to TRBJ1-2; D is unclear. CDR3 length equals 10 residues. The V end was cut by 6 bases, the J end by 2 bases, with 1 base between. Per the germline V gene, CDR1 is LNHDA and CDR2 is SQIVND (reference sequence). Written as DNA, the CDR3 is TGTGCCAGTAGGAACTATGGCTACACCTTC. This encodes CASRNYGYTF.

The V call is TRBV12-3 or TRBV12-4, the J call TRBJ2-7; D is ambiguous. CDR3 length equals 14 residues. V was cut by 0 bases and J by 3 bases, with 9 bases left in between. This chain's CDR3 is CASSLATRNYEQYF. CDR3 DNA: TGTGCCAGCAGTTTAGCGACCCGAAACTACGAGCAGTACTTC.

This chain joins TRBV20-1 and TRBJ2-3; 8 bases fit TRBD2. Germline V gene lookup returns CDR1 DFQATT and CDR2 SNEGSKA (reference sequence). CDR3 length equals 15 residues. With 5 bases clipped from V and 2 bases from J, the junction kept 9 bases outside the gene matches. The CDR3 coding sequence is TGCAGTGCTCCCCATCCGGGGGGGCCCACAGATACGCAGTATTTT. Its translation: CSAPHPGGPTDTQYF.